These T cell receptor beta chains were read from a single sample in a study of blood T cell repertoires in COVID-19. Libraries were prepared by immunoSEQ multiplex PCR; TCRdb keeps only in-frame clonotypes and omits some of them. The sample shows about 220,000 clones, approximately 83% of them seen only once. The sample taken for sequencing was PBMCs or T cells enriched from blood (not recorded which). The receptors originated from a woman in her sixties or seventies who had recovered from COVID-19. CDR3s include the opening cysteine and the closing phenylalanine or tryptophan. Each record gives: CDR3 protein, J gene, V gene.

CDR3: CASSQGFEDYGYTF; J: TRBJ1-2; V: TRBV25-1
CDR3: CASSLRDFTNQPQHF; J: TRBJ1-5; V: TRBV5-5
CDR3: CASSRPGQGNYEQYF; J: TRBJ2-7; V: TRBV25-1
CDR3: CASFGATTGNQPQHF; J: TRBJ1-5; V: TRBV28
CDR3: CASSRTVGDGYTF; J: TRBJ1-2; V: TRBV6-5
CDR3: CASSPPGSLVLTEAFF; J: TRBJ1-1; V: TRBV18
CDR3: CASSSKTGQNTEAFF; J: TRBJ1-1; V: TRBV7-2
CDR3: CASSLAVAGGQETQYF; J: TRBJ2-5; V: TRBV5-1
CDR3: CASRSGRLQHQETQYF; J: TRBJ2-5; V: TRBV27
CDR3: CASSPRASGGEYEQYF; J: TRBJ2-7; V: TRBV7-9
CDR3: CASGRGTGELFF; J: TRBJ2-2; V: TRBV25-1
CDR3: CASSTRDRGPGGETQYF; J: TRBJ2-5; V: TRBV3-1/TRBV3-2
CDR3: CASSLAPTGQTYEQYF; J: TRBJ2-7; V: TRBV7-8
CDR3: CASSRGHSSGNTIYF; J: TRBJ1-3; V: TRBV3-1/TRBV3-2
CDR3: CAIRITDRAHEAFF; J: TRBJ1-1; V: TRBV10-3
CDR3: CASSPPSRDTQYF; J: TRBJ2-3; V: TRBV18
CDR3: CATPARETTYNEQFF; J: TRBJ2-1; V: TRBV7-9
CDR3: CASSLGLDRGRNTEAFF; J: TRBJ1-1; V: TRBV7-2
CDR3: CASSLDRGRLEAFF; J: TRBJ1-1; V: TRBV27
CDR3: CASSFRARTDTQYF; J: TRBJ2-3; V: TRBV27
CDR3: CASSQDGLTDQPQHF; J: TRBJ1-5; V: TRBV5-1
CDR3: CASSDRVEETQYF; J: TRBJ2-5; V: TRBV27
CDR3: CASSSLMREEQYF; J: TRBJ2-7; V: TRBV3-1/TRBV3-2
CDR3: CASTGQGGGTGELFF; J: TRBJ2-2; V: TRBV7-9
CDR3: CASSPLASTEAFF; J: TRBJ1-1; V: TRBV18
CDR3: CASSRTTGTVLHF; J: TRBJ1-6; V: TRBV12-3/TRBV12-4
CDR3: CASSLQEQGYREQFF; J: TRBJ2-1; V: TRBV5-5
CDR3: CSAPGSLGQYF; J: TRBJ2-3; V: TRBV20-1
CDR3: CAISESTGEQFF; J: TRBJ2-1; V: TRBV10-3
CDR3: CASTQGNNSPLHF; J: TRBJ1-6; V: TRBV19
CDR3: CASSVASTGTGSPLHF; J: TRBJ1-6; V: TRBV9
CDR3: CASTPNRDTGELFF; J: TRBJ2-2; V: TRBV11-2
CDR3: CASSLRAGEETQYF; J: TRBJ2-5; V: TRBV18
CDR3: CASSPLPGTATEKLFF; J: TRBJ1-4; V: TRBV19
CDR3: CASSLLWRDLAGELFF; J: TRBJ2-2; V: TRBV7-8
CDR3: CASTDSGRRTDTQYF; J: TRBJ2-3; V: TRBV19
CDR3: CASSIDSYNSPLHF; J: TRBJ1-6; V: TRBV19
CDR3: CASSSSFDEQFF; J: TRBJ2-1; V: TRBV7-9
CDR3: CASSLVGSGNEQFF; J: TRBJ2-1; V: TRBV27
CDR3: CASSPTGLAGGRGEQYF; J: TRBJ2-7; V: TRBV3-1/TRBV3-2
CDR3: CASSSTGERFF; J: TRBJ2-1; V: TRBV12-3/TRBV12-4
CDR3: CASSMGDRHSNQPQHF; J: TRBJ1-5; V: TRBV19
CDR3: CSVVRGAGYTF; J: TRBJ1-2; V: TRBV29-1
CDR3: CASSQDFRRGHGDTQYF; J: TRBJ2-3; V: TRBV4-3
CDR3: CASSSARVDEQYF; J: TRBJ2-7; V: TRBV27
CDR3: CASTSQMLGEQFF; J: TRBJ2-1; V: TRBV5-5
CDR3: CASSLAGPRGSADTQYF; J: TRBJ2-3; V: TRBV9
CDR3: CASSLELAGVGTDTQYF; J: TRBJ2-3; V: TRBV11-2